These 2 T cell receptor beta chains were all obtained from the same sample, sequenced in a study of long-term antiretroviral therapy in people with HIV. Sequencing used immunoSEQ v3.0 at survey level. The repertoire was sequenced with immunoSEQ multiplex PCR; TCRdb's copy has only in-frame clones and lacks some. The sample holds some 18,000 clones; around 80% are singletons and the top ten take more than 15%. Sample: unsorted PBMCs, taken 0.6 years after starting antiretroviral therapy. These receptors originate from a woman aged 18-29 years with HIV.

The chain links TRBV7-9 to TRBJ1-1; D remains ambiguous. The CDR3 sequence is 12 residues long. Germline values: CDR1 SEHNR, CDR2 FQNEAQ (reference sequence). V was cut by 1 base and J by 6 bases, with 6 bases left in between. Written as DNA, the CDR3 is TGTGCCAGCAGCTTAGGTTCTCCTGAAGCTTTCTTT. It codes for CASSLGSPEAFF.

The table lists this clone with a few counts. This CDR3 reads CASSPTGAHEQYF. CDR3 coding DNA: TGTGCCAGCTCCCCCACGGGGGCCCACGAGCAGTACTTC. This chain connects TRBV27 to TRBJ2-7; either TRBD1 or TRBD2 may supply D (6 bases each). V was trimmed by 8 bases and J by 5 bases, leaving 16 bases between them. Germline-derived CDR1 and CDR2 are MNHEY and SMNVEV (reference sequence). This CDR3 region has 13 residues.